This TCR beta chain was profiled in a study of early T cells in non-severe SARS-CoV-2 infection. Germline values: CDR1 LGHDT, CDR2 YNNKEL (reference sequence). The CDR3 is 16 amino acids. The V segment lost 1 base and the J segment 3 bases; nucleotides outside the gene matches: 9. MiXCR, run by TCRdb on the 5' RACE reads, gives a single entry per CDR3 protein. The repertoire has around 55,000 distinct CDR3 sequences, roughly an eighth of them found once; the top ten carry 3% to 4.5%. This clonotype was sampled from an adult who was a healthcare worker with PCR-confirmed SARS-CoV-2 infection or an uninfected control (not recorded which). The chain is built from TRBV3-1 and TRBJ2-7; TRBD1 aligns across 7 bases. The sequencing sample was made of whole blood. DNA for the CDR3: TGTGCCAGCAGCCAAGGATCGGACAGGATTAACTACGAGCAGTACTTC. Translation gives CASSQGSDRINYEQYF.